This entry lists 6 T cell receptor beta chains sequenced from one sample in a study of regulatory T cells in long-lasting Graves disease. CDR3 regions were amplified by Arm-PCR using iRepertoire HTBI primers to build TCR beta libraries. MiXCR, run by TCRdb on the multiplex PCR reads, gives a single entry per CDR3 protein. The sample contains a few hundred thousand distinct CDR3 sequences, about 15% of which appear only once. Noted time point: newly diagnosed GD, antithyroid drugs for less than 3 months. PBMC-extracted RNA yielded the TCR library. These data also formed part of another study, on T cells in Graves' hyperthyroidism and ophthalmopathy.

Sequenced here: peripheral blood mononuclear cells (PBMCs), sampled at new diagnosis, from a patient treated with antithyroid drugs. Receptors were obtained from a woman younger than 35 with Graves disease.

This clonotype showed up many times. The chain is built from TRBV28 and TRBJ1-4, with unresolved D. The germline V and J ends were trimmed by 6 bases and 13 bases, with 21 bases remaining between them. The CDR3 has 14 residues. Germline V gene lookup returns CDR1 MDHEN and CDR2 SYDVKM. CDR3 sequence (DNA): TGTGCCAGCAGCCCTACGAGGGAGGTTACTCTACTGTTTTTT. This gives the protein CASSPTREVTLLFF.

This clonotype was observed many times. The genes are TRBV28 and TRBJ1-5; D is undetermined. The germline CDR1 and CDR2 sequences are MDHEN and SYDVKM. CDR3 size: 15 residues. V dropped 4 bases and J dropped 7 bases, with 17 bases sitting between them. Here the CDR3 reads CASSSLPRRPQPQHF. The CDR3 bases are TGTGCCAGCAGTTCCCTGCCCAGGCGTCCCCAGCCCCAGCATTTT.

The chain carries TRBV28 and TRBJ2-7; 9 nucleotides match TRBD2. J lost 2 bases, V lost 6 bases, and 11 bases had no gene match. Germline-derived CDR1 and CDR2 are MDHEN and SYDVKM. The CDR3 loop spans 16 amino acids. The CDR3 sequence: CASSVTSGGGPYEQYF. CDR3 in DNA: TGTGCCAGCAGCGTGACTAGCGGAGGAGGTCCCTACGAGCAGTACTTC.

The genes are TRBV20-1 and TRBJ1-1; the D is unclear. The germline V gene encodes CDR1 DFQATT and CDR2 SNEGSKA (reference sequence). CDR3 length equals 15 residues. With 3 bases removed from V and 1 base from J, the gap between germline ends came to 15 bases. CDR3 protein: CSARIPDMENTEAFF. CDR3 in DNA: TGCAGTGCTAGGATCCCAGATATGGAGAACACTGAAGCTTTCTTT.

This clonotype was seen many times. This chain uses TRBV12-3 or TRBV12-4 with TRBJ2-7; TRBD2 matches at 12 bases. The CDR3 is 14 residues long. Trimming cost V 6 bases and J 4 bases; bases outside gene matches: 4. The CDR3 region has the DNA TGTGCCAGCAGGCTAGGACTAGCGGGGTACGAGCAGTACTTC. Translated, it gives CASRLGLAGYEQYF.

In its sample, this clonotype was seen a few times. This chain connects TRBV5-5 to TRBJ2-7; 8 bases fit TRBD1. This CDR3 is built from 12 residues. V was pared by 4 bases and J by 6 bases, with 3 bases of the junction left unmatched. CDR1 and CDR2 from the germline V gene are SGHKS and YYEKEE (reference sequence). For the CDR3, the DNA is TGTGCCAGCAGCCCACAGGGGGTCGAGCAGTACTTC. Translating it yields CASSPQGVEQYF.